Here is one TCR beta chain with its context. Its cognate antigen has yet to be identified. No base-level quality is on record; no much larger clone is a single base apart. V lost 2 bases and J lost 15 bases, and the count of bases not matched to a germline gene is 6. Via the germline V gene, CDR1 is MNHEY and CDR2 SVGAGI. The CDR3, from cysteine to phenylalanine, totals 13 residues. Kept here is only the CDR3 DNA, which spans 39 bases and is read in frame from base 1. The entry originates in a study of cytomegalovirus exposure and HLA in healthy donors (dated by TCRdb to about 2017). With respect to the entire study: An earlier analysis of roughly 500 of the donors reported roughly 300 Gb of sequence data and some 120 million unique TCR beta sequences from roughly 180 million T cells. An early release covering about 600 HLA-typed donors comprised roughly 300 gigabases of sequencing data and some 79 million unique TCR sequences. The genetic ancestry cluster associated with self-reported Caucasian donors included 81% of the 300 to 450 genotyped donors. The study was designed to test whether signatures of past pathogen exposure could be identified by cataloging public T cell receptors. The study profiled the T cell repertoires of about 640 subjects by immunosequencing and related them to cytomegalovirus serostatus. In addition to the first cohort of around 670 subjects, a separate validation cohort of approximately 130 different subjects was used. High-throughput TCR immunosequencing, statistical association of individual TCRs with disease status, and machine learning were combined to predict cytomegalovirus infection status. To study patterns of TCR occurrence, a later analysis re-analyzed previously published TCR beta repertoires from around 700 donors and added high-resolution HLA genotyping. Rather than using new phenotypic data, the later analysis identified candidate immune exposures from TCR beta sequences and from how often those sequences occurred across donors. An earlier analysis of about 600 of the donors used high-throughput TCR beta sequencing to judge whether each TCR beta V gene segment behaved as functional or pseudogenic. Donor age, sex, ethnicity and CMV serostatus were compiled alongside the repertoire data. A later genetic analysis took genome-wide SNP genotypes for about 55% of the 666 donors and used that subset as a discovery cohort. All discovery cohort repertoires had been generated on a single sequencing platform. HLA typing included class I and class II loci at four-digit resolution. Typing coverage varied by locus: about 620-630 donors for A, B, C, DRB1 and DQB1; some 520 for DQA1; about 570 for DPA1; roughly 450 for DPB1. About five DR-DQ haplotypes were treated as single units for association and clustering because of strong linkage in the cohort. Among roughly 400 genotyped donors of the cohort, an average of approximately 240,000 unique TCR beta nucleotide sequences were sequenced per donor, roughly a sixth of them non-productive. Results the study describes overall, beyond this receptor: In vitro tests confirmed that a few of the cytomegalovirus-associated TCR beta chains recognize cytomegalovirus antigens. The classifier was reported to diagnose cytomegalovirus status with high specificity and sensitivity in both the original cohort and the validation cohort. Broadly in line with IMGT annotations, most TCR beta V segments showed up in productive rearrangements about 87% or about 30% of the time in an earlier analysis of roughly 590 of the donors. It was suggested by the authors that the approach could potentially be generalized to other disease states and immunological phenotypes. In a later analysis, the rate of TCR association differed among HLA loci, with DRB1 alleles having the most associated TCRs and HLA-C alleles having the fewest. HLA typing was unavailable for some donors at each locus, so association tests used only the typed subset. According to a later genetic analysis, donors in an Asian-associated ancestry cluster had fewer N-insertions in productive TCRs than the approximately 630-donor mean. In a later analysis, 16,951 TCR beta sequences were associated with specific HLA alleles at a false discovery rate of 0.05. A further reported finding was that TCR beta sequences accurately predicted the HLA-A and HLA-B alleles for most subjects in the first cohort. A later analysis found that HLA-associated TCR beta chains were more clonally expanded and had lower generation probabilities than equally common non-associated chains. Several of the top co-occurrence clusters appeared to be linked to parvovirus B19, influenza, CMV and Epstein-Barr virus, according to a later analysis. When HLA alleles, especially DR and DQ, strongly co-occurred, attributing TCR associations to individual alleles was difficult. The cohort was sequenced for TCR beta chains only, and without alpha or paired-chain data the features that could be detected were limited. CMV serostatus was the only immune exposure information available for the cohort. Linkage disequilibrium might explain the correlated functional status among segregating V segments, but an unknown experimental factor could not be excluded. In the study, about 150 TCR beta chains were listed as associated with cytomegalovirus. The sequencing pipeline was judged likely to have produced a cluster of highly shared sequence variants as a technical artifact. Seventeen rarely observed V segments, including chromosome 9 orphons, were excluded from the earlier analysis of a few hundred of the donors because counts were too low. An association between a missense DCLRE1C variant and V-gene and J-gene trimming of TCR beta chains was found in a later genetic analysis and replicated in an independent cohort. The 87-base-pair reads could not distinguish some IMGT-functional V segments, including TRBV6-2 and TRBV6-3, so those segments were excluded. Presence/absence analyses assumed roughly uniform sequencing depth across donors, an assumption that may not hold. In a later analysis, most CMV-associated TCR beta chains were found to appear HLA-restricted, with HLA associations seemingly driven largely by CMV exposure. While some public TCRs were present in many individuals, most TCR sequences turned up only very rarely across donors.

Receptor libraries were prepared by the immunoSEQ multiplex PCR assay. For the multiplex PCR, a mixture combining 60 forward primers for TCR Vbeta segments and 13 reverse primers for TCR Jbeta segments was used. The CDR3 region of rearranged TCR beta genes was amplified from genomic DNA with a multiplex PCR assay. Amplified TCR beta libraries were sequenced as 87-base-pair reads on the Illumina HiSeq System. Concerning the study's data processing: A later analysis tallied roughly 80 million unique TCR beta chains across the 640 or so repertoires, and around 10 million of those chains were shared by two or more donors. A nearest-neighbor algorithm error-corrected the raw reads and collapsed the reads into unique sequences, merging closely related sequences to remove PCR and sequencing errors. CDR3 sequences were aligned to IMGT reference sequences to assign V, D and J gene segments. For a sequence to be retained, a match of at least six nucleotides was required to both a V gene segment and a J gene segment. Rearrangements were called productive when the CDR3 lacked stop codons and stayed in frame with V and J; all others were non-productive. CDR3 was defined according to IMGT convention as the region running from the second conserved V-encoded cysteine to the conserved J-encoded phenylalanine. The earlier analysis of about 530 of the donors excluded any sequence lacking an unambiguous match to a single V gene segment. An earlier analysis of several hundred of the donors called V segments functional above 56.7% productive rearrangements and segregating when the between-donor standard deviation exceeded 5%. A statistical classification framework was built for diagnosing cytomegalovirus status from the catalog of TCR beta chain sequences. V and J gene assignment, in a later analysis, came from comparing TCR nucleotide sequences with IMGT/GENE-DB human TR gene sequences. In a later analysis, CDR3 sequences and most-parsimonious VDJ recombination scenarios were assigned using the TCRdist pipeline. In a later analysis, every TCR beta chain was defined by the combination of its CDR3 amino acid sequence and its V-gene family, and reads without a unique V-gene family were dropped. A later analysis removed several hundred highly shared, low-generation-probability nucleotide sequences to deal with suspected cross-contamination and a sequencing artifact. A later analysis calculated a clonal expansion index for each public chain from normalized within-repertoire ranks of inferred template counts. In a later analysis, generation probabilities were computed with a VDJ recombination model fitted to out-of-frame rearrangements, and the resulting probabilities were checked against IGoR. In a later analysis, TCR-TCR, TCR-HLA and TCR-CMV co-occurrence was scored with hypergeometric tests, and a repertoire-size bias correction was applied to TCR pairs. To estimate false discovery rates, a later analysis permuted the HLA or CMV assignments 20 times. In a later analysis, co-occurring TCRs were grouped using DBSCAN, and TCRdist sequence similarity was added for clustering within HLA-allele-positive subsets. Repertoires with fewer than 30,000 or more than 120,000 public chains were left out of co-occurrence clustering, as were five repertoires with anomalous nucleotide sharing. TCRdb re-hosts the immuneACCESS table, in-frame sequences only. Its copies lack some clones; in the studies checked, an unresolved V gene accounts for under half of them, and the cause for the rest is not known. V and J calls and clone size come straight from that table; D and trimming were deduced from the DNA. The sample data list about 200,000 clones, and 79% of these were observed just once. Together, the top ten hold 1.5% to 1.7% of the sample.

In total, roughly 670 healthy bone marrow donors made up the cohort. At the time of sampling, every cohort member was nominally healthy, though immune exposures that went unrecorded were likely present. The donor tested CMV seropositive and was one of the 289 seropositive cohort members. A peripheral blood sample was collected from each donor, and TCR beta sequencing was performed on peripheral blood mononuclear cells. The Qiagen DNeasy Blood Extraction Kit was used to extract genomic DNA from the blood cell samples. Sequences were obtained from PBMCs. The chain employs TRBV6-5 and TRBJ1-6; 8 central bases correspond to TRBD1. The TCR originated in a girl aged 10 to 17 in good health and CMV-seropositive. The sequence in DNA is TGTGCCAGCAGTTACCCTGACAGGGGACTCCTCCACTTT. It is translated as CASSYPDRGLLHF.